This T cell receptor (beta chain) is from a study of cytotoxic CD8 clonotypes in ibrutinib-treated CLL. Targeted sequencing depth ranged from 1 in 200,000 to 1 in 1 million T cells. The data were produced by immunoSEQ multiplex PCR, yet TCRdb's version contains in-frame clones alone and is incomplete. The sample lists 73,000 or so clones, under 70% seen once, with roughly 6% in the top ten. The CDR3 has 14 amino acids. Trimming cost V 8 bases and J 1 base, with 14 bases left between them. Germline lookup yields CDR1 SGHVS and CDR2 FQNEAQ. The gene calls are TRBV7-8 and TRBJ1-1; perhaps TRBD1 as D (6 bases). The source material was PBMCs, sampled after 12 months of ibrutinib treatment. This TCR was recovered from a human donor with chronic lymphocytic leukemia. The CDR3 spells CASHERGANTEAFF. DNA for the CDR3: TGTGCCAGCCACGAGCGGGGGGCGAACACTGAAGCTTTCTTT.